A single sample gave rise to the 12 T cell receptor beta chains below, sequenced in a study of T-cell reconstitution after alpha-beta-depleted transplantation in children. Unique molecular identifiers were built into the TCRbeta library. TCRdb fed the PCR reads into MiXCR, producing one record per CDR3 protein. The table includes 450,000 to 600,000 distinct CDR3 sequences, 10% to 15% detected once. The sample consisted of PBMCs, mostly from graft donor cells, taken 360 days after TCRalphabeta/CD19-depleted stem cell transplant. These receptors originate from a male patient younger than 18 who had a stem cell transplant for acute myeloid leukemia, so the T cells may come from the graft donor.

CDR3 in amino acids: CASSLEVGLVTQYF. In DNA form, the CDR3 reads TGTGCCAGCAGCTTAGAGGTGGGGCTTGTTACGCAGTATTTT. The chain has TRBV11-2 and TRBJ2-3; D is perhaps TRBD1 (5 bases). The CDR3 spans 14 residues. Trimming shortened V by 0 bases and J by 8 bases, and 12 bases separated the two germline ends. Germline CDR1 and CDR2: SGHAT and FQNNGV.

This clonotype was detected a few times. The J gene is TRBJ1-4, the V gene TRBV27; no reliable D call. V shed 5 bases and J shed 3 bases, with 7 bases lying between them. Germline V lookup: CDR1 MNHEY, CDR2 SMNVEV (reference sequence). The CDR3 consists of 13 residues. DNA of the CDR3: TGTGCCAGCAGTCTCGGAGCTAATGAAAAACTGTTTTTT. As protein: CASSLGANEKLFF. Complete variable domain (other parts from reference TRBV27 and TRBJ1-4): EAQVTQNPRYLITVTGKKLTVTCSQNMNHEYMSWYRQDPGLGLRQIYYSMNVEVTDKGDVPEGYKVSRKEKRNFPLILESPSPNQTSLYFCASSLGANEKLFFGSGTQLSVL.

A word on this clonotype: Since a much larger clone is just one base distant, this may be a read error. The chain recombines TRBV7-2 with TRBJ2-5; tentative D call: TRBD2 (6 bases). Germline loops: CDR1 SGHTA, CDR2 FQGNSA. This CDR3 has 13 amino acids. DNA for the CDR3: TGTGCCAGCAGCTTAGGGGGCGGGGAGACCCAGAACTTC. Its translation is CASSLGGGETQNF.

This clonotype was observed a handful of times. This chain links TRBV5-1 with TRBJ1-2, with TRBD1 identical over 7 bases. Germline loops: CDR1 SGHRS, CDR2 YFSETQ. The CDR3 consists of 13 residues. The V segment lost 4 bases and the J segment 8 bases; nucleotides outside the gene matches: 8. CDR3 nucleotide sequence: TGCGCCAGCAGCCAACAGGGGATTGGCGGCTACACCTTC. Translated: CASSQQGIGGYTF. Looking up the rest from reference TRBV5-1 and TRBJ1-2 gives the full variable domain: KAGVTQTPRYLIKTRGQQVTLSCSPISGHRSVSWYQQTPGQGLQFLFEYFSETQRNKGNFPGRFSGRQFSNSRSEMNVSTLELGDSALYLCASSQQGIGGYTFGSGTRLTVV.

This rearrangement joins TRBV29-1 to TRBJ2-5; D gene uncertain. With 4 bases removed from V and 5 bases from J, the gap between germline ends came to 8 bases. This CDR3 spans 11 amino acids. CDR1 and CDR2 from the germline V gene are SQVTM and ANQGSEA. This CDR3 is CSVALTETQYF. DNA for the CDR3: TGCAGCGTTGCACTGACGGAGACCCAGTACTTC.

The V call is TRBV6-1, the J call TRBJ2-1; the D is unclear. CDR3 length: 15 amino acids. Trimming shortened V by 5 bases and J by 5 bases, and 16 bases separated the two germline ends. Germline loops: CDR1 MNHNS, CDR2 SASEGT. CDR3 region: CASSPHLSDHNEQFF. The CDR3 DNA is TGTGCCAGCAGTCCTCACCTCTCAGACCACAATGAGCAGTTCTTC.

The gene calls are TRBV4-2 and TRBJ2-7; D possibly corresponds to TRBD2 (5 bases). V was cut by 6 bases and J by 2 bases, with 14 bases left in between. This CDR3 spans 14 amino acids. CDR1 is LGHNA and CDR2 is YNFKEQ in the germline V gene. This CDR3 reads CASSLPGIPYEQYF. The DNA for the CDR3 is TGTGCCAGCAGTCTGCCCGGGATCCCCTACGAGCAGTACTTC.

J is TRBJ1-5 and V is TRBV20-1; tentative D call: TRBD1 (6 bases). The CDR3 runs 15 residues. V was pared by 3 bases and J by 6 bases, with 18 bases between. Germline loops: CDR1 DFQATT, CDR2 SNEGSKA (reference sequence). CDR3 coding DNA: TGCAGTGCTAGTTTAGGGGGGGCTATATCTCAGCCCCAGCATTTT. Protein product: CSASLGGAISQPQHF.

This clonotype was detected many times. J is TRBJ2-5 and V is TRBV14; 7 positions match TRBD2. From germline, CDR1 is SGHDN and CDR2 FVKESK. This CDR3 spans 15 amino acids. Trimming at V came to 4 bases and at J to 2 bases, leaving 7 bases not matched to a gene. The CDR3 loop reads CASSLRGGPQETQYF. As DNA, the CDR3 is TGTGCCAGCAGCCTCCGGGGAGGGCCTCAAGAGACCCAGTACTTC.

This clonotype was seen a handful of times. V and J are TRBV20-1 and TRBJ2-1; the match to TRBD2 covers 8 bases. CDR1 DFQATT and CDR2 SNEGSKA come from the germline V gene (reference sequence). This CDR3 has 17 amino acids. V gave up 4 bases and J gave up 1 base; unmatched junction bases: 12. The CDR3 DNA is TGCAGTGCTAATCGGGCGGGAGGACCCCTATCCTACAATGAGCAGTTCTTC. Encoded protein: CSANRAGGPLSYNEQFF.

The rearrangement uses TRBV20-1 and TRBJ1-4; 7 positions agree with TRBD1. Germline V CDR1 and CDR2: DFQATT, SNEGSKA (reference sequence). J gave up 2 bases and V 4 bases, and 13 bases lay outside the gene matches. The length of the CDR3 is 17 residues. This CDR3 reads CSATLQGKYVTNEKLFF. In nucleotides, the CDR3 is TGCAGTGCTACTTTACAGGGGAAGTATGTTACTAATGAAAAACTGTTTTTT.

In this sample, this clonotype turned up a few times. CDR3 in DNA: TGCAGTACGTCCGGGACAGGGCCGCCCTACGAGCAGTACTTC. Protein: CSTSGTGPPYEQYF. The chain combines TRBV20-1 with TRBJ2-7, with TRBD1 identical over 9 bases. V was pared by 8 bases and J by 2 bases, with 10 bases of the junction left unmatched. The CDR3 totals 14 residues. The V gene's germline CDR1 is DFQATT and CDR2 SNEGSKA (reference sequence).